Listed below are T cell receptor beta chains from one sample, sequenced in a study of shared clonotypes between healthy human individuals. Profiling relied on immunoSEQ multiplex PCR, and the TCRdb table lists in-frame clones only, not all of them. The sample lists about 800,000 clones, 96% occurring once. The sequencing input was naive CD8+ T cells sorted from blood. The origin of the receptors is a man younger than 40 in good health. Both conserved end residues are part of each CDR3. A D gene is named only where the DNA matches it firmly. Clone size is shown for a subset of rows, as once, few, many or a class of expanded clone.

j_call clone_size d_call v_call cdr3_nt cdr3_aa
TRBJ2-7 - TRBD1 TRBV10-3 TGTGCCATCAGTTACAGGGGCGAGCAGTACTTC CAISYRGEQYF
TRBJ2-1 - TRBD2 TRBV6-5 TGTGCCAGCGCCAAGGGACTAGCGGGAGGGGATGAGCAGTTCTTC CASAKGLAGGDEQFF
TRBJ1-1 - - TRBV28 TGTGCCAGCAGTTTTGGGGGGGCGTTTGTTGATGAAGCTTTCTTT CASSFGGAFVDEAFF
TRBJ2-1 - - TRBV27 TGTGCCAGCAGTTCCACAGGGAATGAGCAGTTCTTC CASSSTGNEQFF
TRBJ2-7 - - TRBV7-9 TGTGCCAGCAGCTTCCTGGGGCACGAGCAGTACTTC CASSFLGHEQYF
TRBJ2-5 - - TRBV29-1 TGCAGCGTGGACCGAGTGTCGAAGGGACGGGAGACCCAGTACTTC CSVDRVSKGRETQYF
TRBJ2-1 - TRBD2 TRBV18 TGTGCCAGCTCACCACCCCACCTAGCGGGAGCGGATGAGCAGTTCTTC CASSPPHLAGADEQFF
TRBJ2-1 - TRBD2 TRBV19 TGTGCCAGTAGCCGCCTTATAGCGGGAGTGAACAATGAGCAGTTCTTC CASSRLIAGVNNEQFF
TRBJ1-4 - TRBD1 TRBV7-9 TGTGCCAGCAGCTCTTCGACAGGGGGCAGTGATGAAAAACTGTTTTTT CASSSSTGGSDEKLFF
TRBJ2-3 - TRBD2 TRBV5-1 TGCGCCAGCAGCTTGGCCGTGACTAGCGGGAGGATCACAGATACGCAGTATTTT CASSLAVTSGRITDTQYF
TRBJ1-3 - - TRBV4-1 TGCGCCAGCAGCCATTTGAACTCTGGAAACACCATATATTTT CASSHLNSGNTIYF
TRBJ2-7 - - TRBV9 TGTGCCAGCAGCGTAGAAGGGTCTGGATACGAGCAGTACTTC CASSVEGSGYEQYF
TRBJ2-7 - - TRBV30 TGTGCCTGGGGGGCCCGGGTGGATACTTACTACGAGCAGTACTTC CAWGARVDTYYEQYF
TRBJ1-1 - - TRBV7-9 TGTGCCAGCAGCCCCCGGTCCACTGAAGCTTTCTTT CASSPRSTEAFF
TRBJ1-2 - - TRBV27 TGTGCCAGCAGTTCGACAAATAACTATGGCTACACCTTC CASSSTNNYGYTF
TRBJ2-1 - TRBD2 TRBV30 TGTGCCTGGACTCGAGCGGGAGGGCCGGGTGATGAGCAGTTCTTC CAWTRAGGPGDEQFF
TRBJ2-7 - - TRBV7-2 TGTGCCAGCAGCTTAGGCGTAGGGGAACTCTACGAGCAGTACTTC CASSLGVGELYEQYF
TRBJ2-1 - - TRBV2 TGTGCCAGCAGTGGGACTAAGACCTACAATGAGCAGTTCTTC CASSGTKTYNEQFF
TRBJ2-1 - - TRBV5-6 TGTGCCAGCAGCTTCGGGGCGAAGGGTCATGAGCAGTTCTTC CASSFGAKGHEQFF
TRBJ2-7 - - TRBV5-4 TGTGCCAGCAGCCCAACAGGGTTGGGTTCCCACGAGCAGTACTTC CASSPTGLGSHEQYF
TRBJ2-1 - TRBD2 TRBV7-3 TGTGCCAGCAGCCCCCTAGCGGGACCGTTTGGTGAGCAGTTCTTC CASSPLAGPFGEQFF
TRBJ2-3 - - TRBV6-5 TGTGCCAGCAGTTACTTGAATACGCAGTATTTT CASSYLNTQYF
TRBJ1-2 - TRBD1 TRBV28 TGTGCCAGCAGTTTATTATTCCCGACAGGGAGCTATGGCTACACCTTC CASSLLFPTGSYGYTF
TRBJ2-7 - - TRBV9 TGTGCCAGCAGCGGGGAAACCTACGAGCAGTACTTC CASSGETYEQYF
TRBJ1-1 - - TRBV7-6 TGTGCCAGCAGCCTCGAGGGGGACGGGCACACTGAAGCTTTCTTT CASSLEGDGHTEAFF
TRBJ2-7 - TRBD1 TRBV2 TGTGCCAGCCGGCGGGACAGGGGAGGTTTCTCCTACGAGCAGTACTTC CASRRDRGGFSYEQYF
TRBJ2-1 - TRBD2 TRBV5-1 TGCGCCAGCAGCTTGGTTAGCGGGGGAACCAATGAGCAGTTCTTC CASSLVSGGTNEQFF
TRBJ2-5 - - TRBV9 TGTGCCAGCAGCGTAGATGGTAGCGGAGGGCAAGAGACCCAGTACTTC CASSVDGSGGQETQYF
TRBJ2-1 - - TRBV18 TGTGCCAGCTCCTCAGGCAATGAGCAGTTCTTC CASSSGNEQFF
TRBJ1-1 - - TRBV9 TGTGCCAGCAACGTAGGGGGACAGAACACTGAAGCTTTCTTT CASNVGGQNTEAFF
TRBJ2-7 - - TRBV5-1 TGCGCCAGCGGCTACGGCGGGATCTCCTACGAGCAGTACTTC CASGYGGISYEQYF
TRBJ2-7 - - TRBV2 TGTGCCAGCAGAGGGACGTACTACGAGCAGTACTTC CASRGTYYEQYF
TRBJ1-2 - - TRBV6-4 TGTGCCAGCAGGGGTCGGAGGTTCCCTAACTATGGCTACACCTTC CASRGRRFPNYGYTF
TRBJ1-2 few TRBD1 TRBV5-5 TGTGCCAGCAGCTTGTGGCAGGGGGGAGGCTATGGCTACACCTTC CASSLWQGGGYGYTF
TRBJ1-1 - - TRBV7-8 TGTGCCAGCAGCCTTAAGGACAATCCTTCTGAAGCTTTCTTT CASSLKDNPSEAFF